This T cell receptor (beta chain) was profiled in a study of shared clonotypes between healthy human individuals. Study results and caveats: It was observed that 5% to 6.5% of naive CD4 clonotypes were shared across several donors. A generally larger estimated richness was seen in naive subsets than in memory subsets.

The CDR3 covers 14 residues. Germline assignment: CDR1 MGHRA and CDR2 YSYEKL. Trimming shortened V by 2 bases and J by 3 bases, and 10 bases separated the two germline ends. Clones were read by immunoSEQ multiplex PCR, and TCRdb kept only the in-frame ones, dropping some. This sample carries 1,400,000 or so clones, around 98.5% of them seen once, and the ten largest clones take 0.36%. Among the donors, all were Caucasian adults who lived in Nashville, Tennessee. Investigators divided CD4+ cells into CD45RA+ naive and CD45RA-negative memory subsets. A word on this clone: Its antigen is not identified.

The sequenced sample was naive CD4+ T cells sorted from blood. Subset defined: CD45RA+ positively selected. This receptor was obtained from a young man in good health. The chain uses TRBV4-1 and TRBJ1-1; D gene ambiguous. DNA of the CDR3: TGCGCCAGCAGCCAAAGGGAGACGGACACTGAAGCTTTCTTT. Amino acids: CASSQRETDTEAFF.